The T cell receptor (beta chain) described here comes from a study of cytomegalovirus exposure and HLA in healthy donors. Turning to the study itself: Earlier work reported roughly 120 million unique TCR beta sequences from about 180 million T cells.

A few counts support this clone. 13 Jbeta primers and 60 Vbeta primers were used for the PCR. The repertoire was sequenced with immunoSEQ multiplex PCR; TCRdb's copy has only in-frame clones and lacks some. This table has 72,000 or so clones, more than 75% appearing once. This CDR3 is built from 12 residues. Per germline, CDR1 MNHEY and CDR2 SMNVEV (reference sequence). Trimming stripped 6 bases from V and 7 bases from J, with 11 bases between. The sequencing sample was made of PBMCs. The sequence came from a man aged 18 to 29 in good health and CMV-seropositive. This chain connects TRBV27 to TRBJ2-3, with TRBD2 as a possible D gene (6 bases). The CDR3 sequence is CASSAAGYTQYF. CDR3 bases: TGTGCCAGCAGCGCCGCGGGGTATACGCAGTATTTT.